A single sample is the source of the 3 T cell receptor beta chains below, sequenced in a study of T cell responses to AZD1222 COVID-19 vaccine. Generated by immunoSEQ multiplex PCR, the TCRdb table keeps only in-frame clones and is missing some. The repertoire has over 100,000 clones, approximately 91% of them found once; the top ten carry about 13%. The sample was peripheral blood, taken on day 0 of MenACWY control vaccination. The receptors shown here come from an adult in good health.

The chain carries TRBV6-2 or TRBV6-3 and TRBJ2-7; the match to TRBD1 covers 8 bases. From germline, CDR1 is MNHEY and CDR2 SVGEGT. The V and J ends lost 0 bases and 1 base, in that order; junction bases with no gene match: 8. This CDR3 comprises 17 residues. The CDR3 spells CASSYSHSRDRSYEQYF. For the CDR3, the DNA is TGTGCCAGCAGTTACTCACACAGCCGGGACAGGTCCTACGAGCAGTACTTC.

The chain has TRBV19 and TRBJ1-2; TRBD1 might be the D (5 bases). The CDR3 runs to 15 residues. The germline V gene has CDR1 LNHDA and CDR2 SQIVND (reference sequence). The V end lost 3 bases, the J end lost 4 bases, and 15 bases lay between the germline ends. In nucleotides, the CDR3 is TGTGCCAGTAGTATTCGGGGCAGGCTCCTCTATGGCTACACCTTC. This sequence encodes CASSIRGRLLYGYTF.

DNA of the CDR3: TGTGCCAGCAGCCCTACTAGCGGGGAGGGCAATGAGCAGTTCTTC. This translates into CASSPTSGEGNEQFF. This chain connects TRBV7-2 to TRBJ2-1; 10 bases line up with TRBD2. V lost 5 bases to trimming and J lost 6 bases; unmatched junction nucleotides: 7. This CDR3 has 15 amino acids. Germline loops: CDR1 SGHTA, CDR2 FQGNSA.